These 13 T cell receptor beta chains came from one sample sequenced in a study of T-cell reconstitution after alpha-beta-depleted transplantation in children. Unique molecular identifiers were built into the TCRbeta library. TCRdb re-called the PCR reads with MiXCR, one entry per CDR3 protein. Among just under 550,000 distinct CDR3 sequences listed, around 19% were seen once. The specimen was PBMCs from the stem cell graft donor, collected from the stem cell graft. Receptors were obtained from a human donor who donated a stem cell graft to a child with acute lymphoblastic leukemia.

The table lists this clonotype with a few counts. The V and J genes are TRBV7-6 and TRBJ2-3, with 7 bases identical to TRBD2. J lost 6 bases, V lost 5 bases, and 8 bases had no gene match. In germline, CDR1 is SGHVS, CDR2 FNYEAQ. The CDR3 has 14 residues. The CDR3, as DNA: TGTGCCAGCAGCCAACTAGCGCCCTTGGATACGCAGTATTTT. As protein: CASSQLAPLDTQYF.

This clonotype showed up just a few times. The chain links TRBV5-1 to TRBJ1-5; D perhaps matches TRBD1 (6 bases). Germline V gene sequence: CDR1 SGHRS, CDR2 YFSETQ. This CDR3 has 15 amino acids. Trimming pared 2 bases from V and 3 bases from J, leaving 12 bases between. CDR3 sequence: CASSLQGLDNQPQHF. The CDR3 bases are TGCGCCAGCAGCTTACAGGGCCTAGACAATCAGCCCCAGCATTTT.

This clonotype was seen more than once but under ten times. The chain recombines TRBV7-2 with TRBJ2-7, with D perhaps assigned TRBD1 or TRBD2 (5 bases each). Trimming took 3 bases from V and 0 from J, leaving 12 bases between them. CDR1 SGHTA and CDR2 FQGNSA come from the germline V gene. The CDR3 covers 15 residues. CDR3 coding DNA: TGTGCCAGCAGCTTTCCCGGGACCGACTCCTACGAGCAGTACTTC. It specifies CASSFPGTDSYEQYF.

This clonotype was counted between two and nine times. The chain employs TRBV20-1 and TRBJ1-5; 7 bases are a match to TRBD1. The CDR3 has 15 amino acids. V lost 5 bases to trimming and J lost 4 bases; unmatched junction nucleotides: 11. Germline values: CDR1 DFQATT, CDR2 SNEGSKA (reference sequence). CDR3 DNA sequence: TGCAGTGCTGATGCACAGGGGATTAGAAATCAGCCCCAGCATTTT. Its protein is CSADAQGIRNQPQHF.

The J gene is TRBJ1-5, the V gene TRBV10-3; no firm D call. The germline V gene encodes CDR1 ENHRY and CDR2 SYGVKD. This CDR3 is built from 12 residues. V dropped 4 bases and J dropped 7 bases, with 8 bases sitting between them. CDR3 in DNA: TGTGCCATCAGTGCCGGTGGGCAGCCCCAGCATTTT. The encoded protein is CAISAGGQPQHF.

V gene TRBV27 combines with J gene TRBJ1-2; no clear D. The CDR3 is 15 residues long. Trimming stripped 2 bases from V and 3 bases from J, with 13 bases between. Per the germline V gene, CDR1 is MNHEY and CDR2 is SMNVEV (reference sequence). The CDR3 here is CASSLSAGSHYGYTF. CDR3 nucleotides: TGTGCCAGCAGTTTAAGTGCGGGGTCGCACTATGGCTACACCTTC.

This clonotype occurred a few times. The genes are TRBV7-2 and TRBJ2-2; 10 positions match TRBD1. CDR1 is SGHTA and CDR2 is FQGNSA in the germline V gene. The ends lost 5 bases at V and 6 bases at J; junction bases unmatched: 9. The CDR3 sequence is 16 residues long. The CDR3 loop is CASSPQEDRGAGELFF. DNA of the CDR3: TGTGCCAGCAGCCCCCAAGAGGACAGGGGGGCCGGGGAGCTGTTTTTT.

The chain is built from TRBV18 and TRBJ2-7, with 7 bases fitting TRBD2. Losses at the gene ends were 3 bases for V and 0 bases for J; bases not matched to a gene: 11. Germline V gene data show CDR1 as KGHSH and CDR2 as LQKENI. The CDR3 runs to 17 residues. The CDR3 bases are TGTGCCAGCTCACCCAAGGCTGACGGGAGGTTCTCCTACGAGCAGTACTTC. Translation: CASSPKADGRFSYEQYF. The full variable domain, with the rest looked up from reference TRBV18 and TRBJ2-7, is NAGVMQNPRHLVRRRGQEARLRCSPMKGHSHVYWYRQLPEEGLKFMVYLQKENIIDESGMPKERFSAEFPKEGPSILRIQQVVRGDSAAYFCASSPKADGRFSYEQYFGPGTRLTVT.

The chain uses TRBV27 and TRBJ1-5; D not resolved. Per germline, CDR1 MNHEY and CDR2 SMNVEV (reference sequence). Trimming cost V 3 bases and J 3 bases, with 9 bases left between them. This CDR3 is built from 14 residues. The CDR3: CASSLNGFNQPQHF. CDR3 nucleotides: TGTGCCAGCAGTTTGAACGGTTTCAATCAGCCCCAGCATTTT.

The rearrangement uses TRBV5-1 and TRBJ2-6; TRBD1 agrees at 9 bases. CDR1 is SGHRS and CDR2 is YFSETQ in the germline V gene. The CDR3 covers 17 residues. Trimming took 2 bases from V and 3 from J; bases not matched to a gene: 6. CDR3 sequence: CASSFSTGGVGANVLTF. The DNA for the CDR3 is TGCGCCAGCAGCTTTTCGACAGGGGGAGTTGGGGCCAACGTCCTGACTTTC.

This clonotype was seen many times. The chain has TRBV7-9 and TRBJ2-7, with 8 nucleotides matching TRBD1. This CDR3 has 14 amino acids. CDR1 and CDR2 from the germline V gene are SEHNR and FQNEAQ (reference sequence). V dropped 5 bases and J dropped 3; count of bases not matched to a gene: 6. CDR3 region: CASSPPGQVYEQYF. The CDR3 coding sequence is TGTGCCAGCAGCCCACCGGGACAGGTCTACGAGCAGTACTTC.

This clonotype was detected only a few times. An end of the junction differs from the germline gene, which may be a read error. J is TRBJ2-3 and V is TRBV5-1; D may be TRBD1 (6 bases). The CDR3 totals 13 residues. Germline CDR1 reads SGHRS; CDR2 reads YFSETQ. CDR3 DNA sequence: TGCGCCAGCAGCGCACCAGGGGCCGTGGAATGTGATTTT. Amino acids: CASSAPGAVECDF.

This clonotype has a handful of counts. The V call is TRBV20-1, the J call TRBJ1-1, with D possibly being TRBD1 (6 bases). In germline, CDR1 is DFQATT, CDR2 SNEGSKA (reference sequence). This CDR3 is 14 amino acids long. Trimming removed 1 base from V and 2 bases from J, with 11 bases in between. The CDR3 coding sequence is TGCAGTGCTAGAGTGGGGGGCCCTAACACTGAAGCTTTCTTT. Translated, it gives CSARVGGPNTEAFF.